This TCR beta chain stems from a study of cytomegalovirus exposure and HLA in healthy donors. Study at large: Around 180 million T cells yielded 90 million to 130 million unique TCR beta sequences, as an earlier analysis found.

This CDR3 region has 14 residues. Germline lookup yields CDR1 MDHEN and CDR2 SYDVKM. Regarding the study as a whole: 164 TCR beta chains were listed as cytomegalovirus-associated.

Of note for this clone: Its target is unknown.

PCR used 60 Vbeta primers and 13 Jbeta primers. TCRdb's table, derived via immunoSEQ multiplex PCR, lists solely in-frame clones and lacks some. Among some 150,000 clones, roughly four fifths were seen once, and the ten largest hold around a tenth. The TCR was taken from a man in his forties or fifties in good health and CMV-seropositive. The chain is built from TRBV28 and TRBJ2-5; D call uncertain. The J call may not be correct, given that the DNA end is closer to TRBJ2-7. The sequenced sample was PBMCs. The CDR3 protein is CASSLGQAPYEQYF. The CDR3 DNA is TGTGCCAGCAGTTTAGGGCAGGCCCCCTACGAGCAGTACTTC.